These T cell receptor beta chains were read from a single sample in a study of circulating tumor DNA in untreated peripheral T-cell lymphoma. Only in-frame clones appear in the TCRdb table, and some are missing; sequencing was by immunoSEQ multiplex PCR. The sample lists about 6,600 clones; approximately 80% were seen once. Material: tumor tissue. These receptors originate from a human donor with peripheral T-cell lymphoma. CDR3s include the opening cysteine and the closing phenylalanine or tryptophan. The D gene is left open where the match is weak. Clone sizes are given selectively: once, few, many, or a class where the clone is expanded.

V: TRBV6-8
J: TRBJ2-7
D: TRBD1
size: few
CDR3: CASILDRGMQQYF
DNA: TGTGCCAGCATATTAGACAGGGGAATGCAGCAGTACTTC

V: TRBV12-5
J: TRBJ1-3
D: -
size: -
CDR3: CASGLLTNSPVDSGNTIYF
DNA: TGTGCTAGTGGTTTGTTAACAAACTCCCCAGTGGACTCTGGAAACACCATATATTTT

V: TRBV2
J: TRBJ2-2
D: -
size: few
CDR3: CASSVPVTQNTGELFF
DNA: TGTGCCAGCAGTGTACCAGTGACACAAAACACCGGGGAGCTGTTTTTT

V: TRBV6-8
J: TRBJ2-7
D: -
size: once
CDR3: CASSYGGFGYEQYF
DNA: TGTGCCAGCAGTTACGGAGGGTTTGGGTACGAGCAGTACTTC

V: TRBV4-1
J: TRBJ2-1
D: -
size: -
CDR3: CASSQVPGLSDNEQFF
DNA: TGCGCCAGCAGCCAAGTTCCGGGTCTATCGGACAATGAGCAGTTCTTC

V: TRBV29-1
J: TRBJ2-3
D: -
size: -
CDR3: CSVGSVMWGIDTQYF
DNA: TGCAGCGTTGGTTCGGTGATGTGGGGCATAGATACGCAGTATTTT

V: TRBV28
J: TRBJ2-7
D: -
size: -
CDR3: CASRAPMTYEQYF
DNA: TGTGCCAGCAGGGCCCCAATGACCTACGAGCAGTACTTC

V: TRBV11-3
J: TRBJ2-5
D: -
size: -
CDR3: CASSLQGDSQETQYF
DNA: TGTGCCAGCAGCTTACAGGGAGACAGTCAAGAGACCCAGTACTTC

V: TRBV18
J: TRBJ2-7
D: -
size: medium-sized
CDR3: CASSLSQGGSGEQYF
DNA: TGTGCCAGCTCACTCTCCCAGGGAGGAAGTGGCGAGCAGTACTTC

V: TRBV19
J: TRBJ1-5
D: -
size: -
CDR3: CASSARDKTGASNQPQHF
DNA: TGTGCCAGTAGTGCCCGGGACAAGACGGGGGCCAGCAATCAGCCCCAGCATTTT

V: TRBV19
J: TRBJ1-1
D: -
size: -
CDR3: CASSNSRGRGTEAFF
DNA: TGTGCCAGTAGTAACAGCAGGGGCCGTGGCACTGAAGCTTTCTTT

V: TRBV19
J: TRBJ2-7
D: TRBD2
size: -
CDR3: CASSIASGGSSYEQYF
DNA: TGTGCCAGTAGTATAGCTAGCGGGGGGAGCTCCTACGAGCAGTACTTC

V: TRBV19
J: TRBJ1-2
D: -
size: few
CDR3: CASNQGSYGYTF
DNA: TGTGCCAGTAATCAGGGGAGCTATGGCTATACCTTC

V: TRBV7-6
J: TRBJ1-4
D: TRBD1
size: -
CDR3: CASSQDRINEKLFF
DNA: TGTGCCAGCAGCCAGGACAGGATTAATGAAAAACTGTTTTTT

V: TRBV19
J: TRBJ1-2
D: TRBD1
size: few
CDR3: CASGLTGYGYTF
DNA: TGTGCCAGTGGACTGACAGGGTATGGCTACACCTTC

V: TRBV4-1
J: TRBJ2-7
D: -
size: few
CDR3: CASSQDEEVGMIKEQYF
DNA: TGCGCCAGCAGCCAAGATGAAGAGGTGGGGATGATTAAGGAGCAGTACTTC

V: TRBV11-3
J: TRBJ2-7
D: TRBD2
size: -
CDR3: CASSSTGGGAYEQYF
DNA: TGTGCCAGCAGCTCAACCGGGGGGGGAGCTTACGAGCAGTACTTC

V: TRBV18
J: TRBJ1-1
D: -
size: -
CDR3: CASSLEQNTEAFF
DNA: TGTGCCAGCTCACTAGAGCAGAACACTGAAGCTTTCTTT

V: TRBV5-1
J: TRBJ1-1
D: TRBD1
size: -
CDR3: CASSPRTGNTEAFF
DNA: TGCGCCAGCAGCCCCCGGACAGGTAACACTGAAGCTTTCTTT

V: TRBV10-3
J: TRBJ1-1
D: -
size: -
CDR3: CAISDAIQGTGRAFF
DNA: TGTGCCATCAGTGATGCCATACAGGGCACCGGGCGAGCTTTCTTT

V: TRBV28
J: TRBJ2-1
D: TRBD2
size: once
CDR3: CASSFQLAGGFSYNEQFF
DNA: TGTGCCAGCAGTTTTCAACTAGCGGGGGGTTTCTCCTACAATGAGCAGTTCTTC

V: TRBV28
J: TRBJ1-1
D: -
size: -
CDR3: CASSTGLNTEAFF
DNA: TGTGCCAGCAGCACAGGTTTGAACACTGAAGCTTTCTTT

V: TRBV28
J: TRBJ1-1
D: -
size: -
CDR3: CASSINTLLGGLYTEAFF
DNA: TGTGCCAGCAGTATAAATACCTTACTCGGGGGCTTGTACACTGAAGCTTTCTTT

V: TRBV19
J: TRBJ2-2
D: -
size: -
CDR3: CASSPQATGELFF
DNA: TGTGCCAGTAGTCCGCAAGCCACCGGGGAGCTGTTTTTT

V: TRBV29-1
J: TRBJ2-7
D: -
size: once
CDR3: CSVDIGSYEQYF
DNA: TGCAGCGTTGACATTGGCTCCTACGAGCAGTACTTC

V: TRBV6-8
J: TRBJ1-4
D: -
size: -
CDR3: CASSYLPPQGSRGSGKLFF
DNA: TGTGCCAGCAGTTACCTCCCTCCCCAAGGTAGCAGGGGCAGCGGAAAACTGTTTTTT

V: TRBV18
J: TRBJ1-5
D: -
size: -
CDR3: CASSPRGAGQPQHF
DNA: TGTGCCAGCTCACCACGGGGGGCAGGTCAGCCCCAGCATTTT

V: TRBV11-3
J: TRBJ1-5
D: -
size: -
CDR3: CASSLEAGDNQPQHF
DNA: TGTGCCAGCAGCTTAGAGGCAGGGGACAATCAGCCCCAGCATTTT

V: TRBV10-2
J: TRBJ2-5
D: -
size: -
CDR3: CASSESGGLETQYF
DNA: TGCGCCAGCAGTGAGTCGGGGGGGCTAGAGACCCAGTACTTC

V: TRBV4-1
J: TRBJ1-3
D: -
size: -
CDR3: CASSQDAGTGNTIYF
DNA: TGCGCCAGCAGCCAAGATGCAGGGACTGGAAATACCATATATTTT

V: TRBV28
J: TRBJ2-1
D: -
size: few
CDR3: CASSPSGRAYNEQFF
DNA: TGTGCCAGCAGCCCCTCGGGCAGGGCATACAATGAGCAGTTCTTC

V: TRBV29-1
J: TRBJ1-1
D: -
size: -
CDR3: CSVVGTNTEAFF
DNA: TGCAGCGTTGTTGGGACAAACACTGAAGCTTTCTTT

V: TRBV29-1
J: TRBJ2-7
D: -
size: -
CDR3: CSVAGSAYYEQYF
DNA: TGCAGCGTTGCAGGGTCGGCCTACTACGAGCAGTACTTC

V: TRBV6-8
J: TRBJ2-5
D: -
size: once
CDR3: CASRPRGQETQYF
DNA: TGTGCCAGCAGACCACGGGGTCAAGAGACCCAGTACTTC

V: TRBV6-8
J: TRBJ1-1
D: -
size: -
CDR3: CASSGGQSFYTEAFF
DNA: TGTGCCAGCAGTGGTGGACAGTCGTTTTACACTGAAGCTTTCTTT

V: TRBV6-8
J: TRBJ2-7
D: -
size: -
CDR3: CASSYLSPGAYEQYF
DNA: TGTGCCAGCAGTTACTTGAGTCCAGGGGCCTACGAGCAGTATTTC

V: TRBV6-7
J: TRBJ1-1
D: -
size: once
CDR3: CASSYSLRMNTEAFF
DNA: TGTGCCAGCAGTTACTCCCTACGGATGAACACTGAAGCTTTCTTT

V: TRBV10-2
J: TRBJ1-5
D: -
size: -
CDR3: CASSQGLGGQPQHF
DNA: TGCGCCAGCAGCCAGGGGCTCGGGGGCCAGCCCCAGCATTTT

V: TRBV2
J: TRBJ2-2
D: -
size: -
CDR3: CATTGSNTGELFF
DNA: TGTGCCACCACAGGGTCGAACACCGGGGAGCTGTTTTTT

V: TRBV6-8
J: TRBJ2-7
D: -
size: few
CDR3: CASSYGRYEQYF
DNA: TGTGCCAGCAGCTACGGACGGTACGAGCAGTACTTC

V: TRBV6-8
J: TRBJ2-3
D: -
size: -
CDR3: CASSSGTSTDTQYF
DNA: TGTGCCAGCAGCTCCGGAACTAGCACAGATACGCAGTATTTT

V: TRBV11-3
J: TRBJ2-7
D: -
size: medium-sized
CDR3: CASHFRQPNTKSYEQYF
DNA: TGTGCCAGCCACTTTCGGCAGCCGAATACAAAATCCTACGAGCAGTACTTC

V: TRBV6-8
J: TRBJ2-1
D: TRBD1
size: few
CDR3: CASTTQGAYEQFF
DNA: TGTGCCAGCACCACACAGGGGGCCTATGAGCAGTTCTTC

V: TRBV14
J: TRBJ1-3
D: -
size: medium-sized
CDR3: CASKVSSGNTIYF
DNA: TGTGCCAGCAAGGTTAGCTCTGGAAACACCATATATTTT

V: TRBV19
J: TRBJ2-7
D: -
size: few
CDR3: CASSLEGVRREQYF
DNA: TGTGCCAGTAGTCTTGAAGGGGTGAGAAGAGAGCAGTACTTC

V: TRBV12-5
J: TRBJ2-7
D: TRBD1
size: -
CDR3: CASGLVRGGAYEQYF
DNA: TGTGCTAGTGGTTTGGTACGAGGGGGCGCGTACGAGCAGTACTTC

V: TRBV5-1
J: TRBJ1-1
D: -
size: -
CDR3: CASSLLEANTEAFF
DNA: TGCGCCAGCAGCTTACTGGAGGCGAACACTGAAGCTTTCTTT

V: TRBV10-2
J: TRBJ1-5
D: -
size: -
CDR3: CASRSDRAAGNQPQHF
DNA: TGCGCCAGCAGAAGTGATCGTGCAGCGGGCAATCAGCCCCAGCATTTT

V: TRBV6-8
J: TRBJ2-3
D: TRBD2
size: -
CDR3: CASSYSFGTSGSTDTQYF
DNA: TGTGCCAGCAGTTACTCATTCGGGACTAGCGGAAGCACAGATACGCAGTATTTT

V: TRBV10-2
J: TRBJ2-3
D: -
size: -
CDR3: CASSPGETSTDTQYF
DNA: TGCGCCAGCTCTCCCGGGGAGACGAGCACAGATACGCAGTATTTT

V: TRBV29-1
J: TRBJ1-4
D: TRBD1
size: -
CDR3: CSVGQGRREKLFF
DNA: TGCAGCGTTGGACAGGGGCGCAGGGAAAAACTGTTTTTT

V: TRBV19
J: TRBJ1-1
D: -
size: -
CDR3: CASSVLTGNTEAFF
DNA: TGTGCCAGTAGTGTCCTGACAGGGAACACTGAAGCTTTCTTT

V: TRBV28
J: TRBJ1-1
D: -
size: -
CDR3: CASSLWGQANTEAFF
DNA: TGTGCCAGCAGTTTATGGGGGCAGGCAAACACTGAAGCTTTCTTT

V: TRBV7-6
J: TRBJ1-1
D: -
size: -
CDR3: CASSPQVRVGTEAFF
DNA: TGTGCCAGCAGCCCCCAGGTGAGGGTGGGCACTGAAGCTTTCTTT

V: TRBV15
J: TRBJ1-2
D: -
size: -
CDR3: CATSRDPGLRHYYGYTF
DNA: TGTGCCACCAGCAGAGACCCGGGGTTAAGGCATTACTATGGCTACACCTTC

V: TRBV14
J: TRBJ1-1
D: -
size: -
CDR3: CASSIRVSYTEAFF
DNA: TGTGCCAGCAGCATTCGGGTTTCATACACTGAAGCTTTCTTT

V: TRBV6-7
J: TRBJ2-7
D: -
size: -
CDR3: CASLSWGGHYAADEQYF
DNA: TGTGCCAGCCTCTCATGGGGGGGACATTACGCCGCGGACGAGCAGTACTTC